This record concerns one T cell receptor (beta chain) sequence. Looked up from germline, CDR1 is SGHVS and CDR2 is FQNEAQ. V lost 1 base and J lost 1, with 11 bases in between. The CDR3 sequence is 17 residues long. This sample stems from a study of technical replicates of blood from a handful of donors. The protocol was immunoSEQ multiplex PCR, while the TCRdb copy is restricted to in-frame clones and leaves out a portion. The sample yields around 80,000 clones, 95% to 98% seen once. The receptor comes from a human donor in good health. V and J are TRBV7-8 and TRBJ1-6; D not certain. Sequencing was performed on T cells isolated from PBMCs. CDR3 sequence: CASSLGPAGSYNSPLHF. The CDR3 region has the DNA TGTGCCAGCAGCTTAGGCCCGGCGGGGTCCTATAATTCACCCCTCCACTTT.